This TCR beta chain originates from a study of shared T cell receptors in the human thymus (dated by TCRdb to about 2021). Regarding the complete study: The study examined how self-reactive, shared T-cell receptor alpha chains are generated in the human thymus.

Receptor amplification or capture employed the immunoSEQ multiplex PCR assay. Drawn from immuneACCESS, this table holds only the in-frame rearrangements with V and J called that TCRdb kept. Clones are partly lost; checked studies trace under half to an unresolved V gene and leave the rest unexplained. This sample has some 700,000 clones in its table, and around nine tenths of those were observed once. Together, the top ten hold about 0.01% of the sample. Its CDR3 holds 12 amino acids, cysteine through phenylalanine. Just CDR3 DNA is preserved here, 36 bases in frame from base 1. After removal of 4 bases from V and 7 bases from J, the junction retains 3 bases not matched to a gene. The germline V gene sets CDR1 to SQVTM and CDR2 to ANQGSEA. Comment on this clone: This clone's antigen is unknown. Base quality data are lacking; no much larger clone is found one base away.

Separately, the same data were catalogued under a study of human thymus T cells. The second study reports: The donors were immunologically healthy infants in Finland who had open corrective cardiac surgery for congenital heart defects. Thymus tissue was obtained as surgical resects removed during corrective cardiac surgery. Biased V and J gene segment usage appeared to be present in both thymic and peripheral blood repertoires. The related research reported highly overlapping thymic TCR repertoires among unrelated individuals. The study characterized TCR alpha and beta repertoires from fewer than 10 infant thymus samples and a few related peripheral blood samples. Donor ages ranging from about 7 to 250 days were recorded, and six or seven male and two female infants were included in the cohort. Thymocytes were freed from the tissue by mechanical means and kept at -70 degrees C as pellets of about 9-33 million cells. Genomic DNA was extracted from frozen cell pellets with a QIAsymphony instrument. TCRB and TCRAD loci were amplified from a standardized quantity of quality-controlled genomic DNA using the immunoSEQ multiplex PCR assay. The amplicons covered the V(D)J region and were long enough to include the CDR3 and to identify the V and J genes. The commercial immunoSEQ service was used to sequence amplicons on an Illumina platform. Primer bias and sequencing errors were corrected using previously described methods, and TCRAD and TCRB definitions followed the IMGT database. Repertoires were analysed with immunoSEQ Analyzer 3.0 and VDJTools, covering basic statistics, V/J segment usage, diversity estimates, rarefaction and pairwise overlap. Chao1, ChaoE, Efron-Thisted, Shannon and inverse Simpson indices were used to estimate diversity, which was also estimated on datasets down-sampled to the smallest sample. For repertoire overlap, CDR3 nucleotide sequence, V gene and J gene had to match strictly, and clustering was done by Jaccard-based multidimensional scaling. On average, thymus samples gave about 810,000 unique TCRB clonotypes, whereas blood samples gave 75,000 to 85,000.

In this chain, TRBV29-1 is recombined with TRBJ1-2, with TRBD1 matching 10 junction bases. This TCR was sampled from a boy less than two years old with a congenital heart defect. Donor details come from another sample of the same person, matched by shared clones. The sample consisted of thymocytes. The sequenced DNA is TGCAGCGTTGGCCGGACAGGGGGTGGCTACACCTTC. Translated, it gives CSVGRTGGGYTF.